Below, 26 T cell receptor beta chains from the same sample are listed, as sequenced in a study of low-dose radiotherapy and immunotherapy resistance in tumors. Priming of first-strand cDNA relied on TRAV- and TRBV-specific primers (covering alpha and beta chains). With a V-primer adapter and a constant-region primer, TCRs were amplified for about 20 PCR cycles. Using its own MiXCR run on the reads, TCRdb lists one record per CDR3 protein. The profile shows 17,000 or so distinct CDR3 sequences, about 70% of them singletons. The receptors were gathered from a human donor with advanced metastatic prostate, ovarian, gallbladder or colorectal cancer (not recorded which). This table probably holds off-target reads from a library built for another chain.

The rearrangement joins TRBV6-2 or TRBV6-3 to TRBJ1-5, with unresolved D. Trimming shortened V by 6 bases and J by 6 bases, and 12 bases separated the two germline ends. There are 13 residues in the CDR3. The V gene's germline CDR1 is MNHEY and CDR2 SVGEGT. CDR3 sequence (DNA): TGTGCCAGCAGGGACCCTGGACGTCAGCCCCAGCATTTT. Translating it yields CASRDPGRQPQHF.

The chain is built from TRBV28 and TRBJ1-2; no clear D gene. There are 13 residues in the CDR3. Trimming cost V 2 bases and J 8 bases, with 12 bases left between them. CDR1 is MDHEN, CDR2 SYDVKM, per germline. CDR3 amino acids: CASSLRSAQGYTF. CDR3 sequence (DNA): TGTGCCAGCAGTTTACGGTCAGCCCAGGGCTACACCTTC.

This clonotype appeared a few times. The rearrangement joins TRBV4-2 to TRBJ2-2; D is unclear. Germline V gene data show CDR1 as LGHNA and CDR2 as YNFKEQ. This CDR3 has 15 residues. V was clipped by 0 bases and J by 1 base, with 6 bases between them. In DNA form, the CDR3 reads TGTGCCAGCAGCCAAGATTTGGTGAACACCGGGGAGCTGTTTTTT. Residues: CASSQDLVNTGELFF.

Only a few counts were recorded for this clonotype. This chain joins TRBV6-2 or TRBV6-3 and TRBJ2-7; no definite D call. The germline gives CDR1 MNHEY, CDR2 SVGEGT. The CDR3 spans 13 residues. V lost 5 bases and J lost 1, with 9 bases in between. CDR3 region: CASSDEASYEQYF. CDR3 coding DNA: TGTGCCAGCAGTGATGAGGCTTCCTACGAGCAGTACTTC.

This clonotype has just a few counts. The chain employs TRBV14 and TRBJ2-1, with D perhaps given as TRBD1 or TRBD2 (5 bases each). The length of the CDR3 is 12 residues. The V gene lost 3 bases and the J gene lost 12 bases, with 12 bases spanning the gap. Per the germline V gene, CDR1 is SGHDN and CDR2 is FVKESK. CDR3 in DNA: TGTGCCAGCAGCCACTGGGACGGCACGCAGTTCTTC. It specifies CASSHWDGTQFF.

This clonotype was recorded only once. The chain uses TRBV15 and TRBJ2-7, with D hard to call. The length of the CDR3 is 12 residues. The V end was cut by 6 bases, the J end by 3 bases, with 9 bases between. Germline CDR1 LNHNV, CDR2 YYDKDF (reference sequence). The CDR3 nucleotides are TGTGCCACCAGTCCAAAAGGCTACGAGCAGTACTTC. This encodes CATSPKGYEQYF.

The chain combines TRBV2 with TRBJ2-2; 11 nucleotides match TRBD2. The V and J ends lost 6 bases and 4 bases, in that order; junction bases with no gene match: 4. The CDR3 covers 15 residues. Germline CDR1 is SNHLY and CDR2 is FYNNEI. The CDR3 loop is CASRILAGGTGELFF. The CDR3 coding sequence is TGTGCCAGCAGAATCCTAGCGGGAGGCACCGGGGAGCTGTTTTTT.

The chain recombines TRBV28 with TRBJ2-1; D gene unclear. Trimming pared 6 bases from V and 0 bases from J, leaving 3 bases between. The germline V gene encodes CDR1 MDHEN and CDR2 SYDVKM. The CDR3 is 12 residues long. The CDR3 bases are TGTGCCAGCAGCTTCTCCTACAATGAGCAGTTCTTC. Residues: CASSFSYNEQFF.

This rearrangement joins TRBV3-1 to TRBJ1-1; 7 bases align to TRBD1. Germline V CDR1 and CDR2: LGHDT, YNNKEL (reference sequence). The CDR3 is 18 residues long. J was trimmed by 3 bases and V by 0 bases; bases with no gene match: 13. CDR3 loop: CASSQDFGPDRAYTEAFF. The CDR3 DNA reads TGTGCCAGCAGCCAAGATTTTGGACCAGACAGGGCGTACACTGAAGCTTTCTTT.

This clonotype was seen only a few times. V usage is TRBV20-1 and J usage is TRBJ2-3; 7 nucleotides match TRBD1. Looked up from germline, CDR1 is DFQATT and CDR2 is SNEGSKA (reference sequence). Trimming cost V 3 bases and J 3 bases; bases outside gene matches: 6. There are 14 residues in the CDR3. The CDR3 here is CSARTDRATDTQYF. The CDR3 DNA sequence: TGCAGTGCTAGGACCGACAGGGCTACAGATACGCAGTATTTT.

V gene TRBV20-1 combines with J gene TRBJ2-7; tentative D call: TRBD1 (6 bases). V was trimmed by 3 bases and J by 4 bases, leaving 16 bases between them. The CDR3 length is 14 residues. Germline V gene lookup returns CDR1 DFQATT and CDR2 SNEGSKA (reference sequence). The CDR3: CSASRPGVGYEQYF. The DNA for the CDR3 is TGCAGTGCTAGTAGGCCAGGGGTGGGGTACGAGCAGTACTTC.

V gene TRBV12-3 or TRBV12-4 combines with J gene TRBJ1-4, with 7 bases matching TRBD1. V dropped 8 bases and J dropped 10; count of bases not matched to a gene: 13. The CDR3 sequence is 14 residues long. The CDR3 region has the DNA TGTGCCAGCGGGCAGGGGGTGTTCGGCAGAAAACTGTTTTTT. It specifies CASGQGVFGRKLFF.

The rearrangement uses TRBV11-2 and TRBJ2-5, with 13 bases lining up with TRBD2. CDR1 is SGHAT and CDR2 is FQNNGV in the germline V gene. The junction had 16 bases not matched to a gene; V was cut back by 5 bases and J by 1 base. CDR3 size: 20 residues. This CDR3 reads CASSIRTSGSSARTQETQYF. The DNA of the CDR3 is TGTGCCAGCAGCATTCGGACTAGCGGGAGTTCGGCGAGGACCCAAGAGACCCAGTACTTC.

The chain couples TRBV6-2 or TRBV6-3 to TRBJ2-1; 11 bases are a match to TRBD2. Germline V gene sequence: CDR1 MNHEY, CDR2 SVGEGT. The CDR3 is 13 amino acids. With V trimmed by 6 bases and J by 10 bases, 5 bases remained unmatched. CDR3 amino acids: CASRVTSGGEQFF. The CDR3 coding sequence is TGTGCCAGCAGGGTAACTAGCGGGGGAGAGCAGTTCTTC.

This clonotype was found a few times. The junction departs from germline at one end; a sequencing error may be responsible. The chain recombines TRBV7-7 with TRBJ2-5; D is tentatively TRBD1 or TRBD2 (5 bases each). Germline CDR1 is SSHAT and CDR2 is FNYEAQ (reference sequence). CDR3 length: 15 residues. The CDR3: CASSSGRQYQETQYF. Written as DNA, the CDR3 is TGTGCTAGCAGCTCGGGACGGCAATACCAAGAGACCCAGTACTTC.

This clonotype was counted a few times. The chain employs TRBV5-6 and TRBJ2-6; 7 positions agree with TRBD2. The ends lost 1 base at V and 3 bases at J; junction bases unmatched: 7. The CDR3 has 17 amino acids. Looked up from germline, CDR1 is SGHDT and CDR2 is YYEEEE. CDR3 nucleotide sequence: TGTGCCAGCAGCTTGCTCGCTAGCGGCTTTGGGGCCAACGTCCTGACTTTC. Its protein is CASSLLASGFGANVLTF.

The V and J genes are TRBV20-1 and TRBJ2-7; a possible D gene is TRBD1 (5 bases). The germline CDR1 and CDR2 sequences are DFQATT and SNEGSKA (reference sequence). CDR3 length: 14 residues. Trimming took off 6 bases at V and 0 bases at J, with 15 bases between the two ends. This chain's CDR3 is CSAEPGSYSYEQYF. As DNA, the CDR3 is TGCAGTGCAGAGCCAGGGTCCTACTCCTACGAGCAGTACTTC.

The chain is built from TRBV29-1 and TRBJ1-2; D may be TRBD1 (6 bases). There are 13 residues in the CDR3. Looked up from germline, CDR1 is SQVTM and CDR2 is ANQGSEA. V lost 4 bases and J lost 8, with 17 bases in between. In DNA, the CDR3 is TGCAGCGTTGGTTGGGGGCAGGGAGGCGGCTACACCTTC. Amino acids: CSVGWGQGGGYTF.

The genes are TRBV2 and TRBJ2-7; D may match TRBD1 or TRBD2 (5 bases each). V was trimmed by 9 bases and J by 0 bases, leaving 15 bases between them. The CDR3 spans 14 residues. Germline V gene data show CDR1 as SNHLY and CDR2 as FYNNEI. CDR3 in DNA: TGTGCCAGATCCGGGACGGGGAGCTCCTACGAGCAGTACTTC. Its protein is CARSGTGSSYEQYF.

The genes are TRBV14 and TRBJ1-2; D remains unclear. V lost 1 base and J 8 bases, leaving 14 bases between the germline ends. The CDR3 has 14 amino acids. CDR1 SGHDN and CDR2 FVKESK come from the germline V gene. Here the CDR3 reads CASSQALEFWGYTF. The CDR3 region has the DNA TGTGCCAGCAGCCAAGCCCTGGAGTTTTGGGGCTACACCTTC.

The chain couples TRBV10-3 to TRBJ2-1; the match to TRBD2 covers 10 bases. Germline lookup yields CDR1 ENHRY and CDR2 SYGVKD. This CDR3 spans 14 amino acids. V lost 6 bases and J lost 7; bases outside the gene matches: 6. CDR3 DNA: TGTGCCATCAGGGGGACTAGCGACACGAATGAGCAGTTCTTC. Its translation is CAIRGTSDTNEQFF.

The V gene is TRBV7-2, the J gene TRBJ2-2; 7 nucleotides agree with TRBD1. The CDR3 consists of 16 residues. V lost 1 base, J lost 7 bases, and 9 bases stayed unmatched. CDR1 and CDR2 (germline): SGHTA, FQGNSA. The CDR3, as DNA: TGTGCCAGCAGCTTAGTCACTAGGGGGCGAGGCGGGGAGCTGTTTTTT. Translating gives CASSLVTRGRGGELFF.

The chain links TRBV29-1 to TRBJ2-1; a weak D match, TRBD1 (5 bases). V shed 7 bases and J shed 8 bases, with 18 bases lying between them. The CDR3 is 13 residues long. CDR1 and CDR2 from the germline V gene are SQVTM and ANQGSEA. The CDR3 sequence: CSAAGLFRDEQFF. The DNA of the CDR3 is TGCAGCGCGGCAGGGTTATTTCGCGATGAGCAGTTCTTC.

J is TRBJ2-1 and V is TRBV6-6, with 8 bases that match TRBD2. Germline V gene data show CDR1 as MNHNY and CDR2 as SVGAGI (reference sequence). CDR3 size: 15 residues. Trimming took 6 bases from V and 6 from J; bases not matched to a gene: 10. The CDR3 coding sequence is TGTGCCAGCAGCCCCAGCGGGGGAGGCACCAATGAGCAGTTCTTC. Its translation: CASSPSGGGTNEQFF.

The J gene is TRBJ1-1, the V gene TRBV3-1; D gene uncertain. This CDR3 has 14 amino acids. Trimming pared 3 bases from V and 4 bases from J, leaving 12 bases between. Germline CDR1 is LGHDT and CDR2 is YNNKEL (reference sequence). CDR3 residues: CASSQGVIRTEAFF. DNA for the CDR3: TGTGCCAGCAGCCAGGGCGTCATTCGCACTGAAGCTTTCTTT.

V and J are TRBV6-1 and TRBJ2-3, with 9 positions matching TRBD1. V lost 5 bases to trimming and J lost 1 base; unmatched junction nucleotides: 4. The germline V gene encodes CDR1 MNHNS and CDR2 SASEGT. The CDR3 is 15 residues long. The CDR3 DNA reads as TGTGCCAGCAGTAAACAGGGGGCAGGCACAGATACGCAGTATTTT. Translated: CASSKQGAGTDTQYF.